The 15 T cell receptor beta chains listed next were all sequenced from one sample in a study of cytomegalovirus exposure and HLA in healthy donors. Vbeta (60) and Jbeta (13) primers were used in the PCR. The data were produced by immunoSEQ multiplex PCR, yet TCRdb's version contains in-frame clones alone and is incomplete. The repertoire holds approximately 220,000 clones, with roughly 80% as singletons. Sequenced material: PBMCs. The receptors here all came from a man aged 30 to 45 in good health and CMV-seronegative.

This clone has just one count. The CDR3 DNA reads as TGTGCCAGCTCACCTGACAGCCCGGTCGCTACTAAGAGCTACACCTTC. The encoded protein is CASSPDSPVATKSYTF. The chain employs TRBV18 and TRBJ1-2, with D tentatively TRBD1 (5 bases). The germline V and J ends were trimmed by 3 bases and 9 bases, with 23 bases remaining between them. The CDR3 is made up of 16 amino acids. Germline CDR1 reads KGHSH; CDR2 reads LQKENI.

The rearrangement links TRBV5-1 to TRBJ1-2; the D gene is possibly TRBD1 (6 bases). V gave up 4 bases and J gave up 2 bases, with 12 bases separating them. This CDR3 is built from 14 residues. Germline lookup yields CDR1 SGHRS and CDR2 YFSETQ. CDR3 bases: TGCGCCAGCAGCAGGGGGGGGGAGAACTATGGCTACACCTTC. Translating it yields CASSRGGENYGYTF.

On this clone itself: Its ends do not fully match the called genes, so a read error is possible. The V and J genes are TRBV7-2 and TRBJ2-5, with 10 bases lining up with TRBD2. The CDR3 contains 16 residues. Germline assignment: CDR1 SGHTA and CDR2 FQGNSA. CDR3 sequence: CASSLGIAGGQGTQYF. For the CDR3, the DNA is TGTGCCAGCAGCTTAGGGATAGCGGGGGGCCAAGGGACCCAGTACTTC.

The rearrangement links TRBV28 to TRBJ2-2, with a weak D call TRBD1 (5 bases). Germline V gives CDR1 MDHEN, CDR2 SYDVKM. The CDR3 spans 18 residues. The ends were cut back, 7 bases at V and 5 bases at J, with 26 bases in the middle. CDR3 bases: TGTGCCAGCACCCTAAACCCTACAGCTGAACAGGTTACCGGGGAGCTGTTTTTT. Protein: CASTLNPTAEQVTGELFF. Full variable domain (outside the CDR3, taken from reference TRBV28 and TRBJ2-2): DVKVTQSSRYLVKRTGEKVFLECVQDMDHENMFWYRQDPGLGLRLIYFSYDVKMKEKGDIPEGYSVSREKKERFSLILESASTNQTSMYLCASTLNPTAEQVTGELFFGEGSRLTVL.

CDR3 sequence: CASSLELLNTEAFF. The CDR3 DNA reads as TGTGCCAGCAGTCTTGAACTCCTGAACACTGAAGCTTTCTTT. The V and J genes are TRBV6-5 and TRBJ1-1; D remains ambiguous. CDR3 length: 14 amino acids. V dropped 5 bases and J dropped 0 bases, with 10 bases sitting between them. The germline CDR1 and CDR2 sequences are MNHEY and SVGAGI.

The chain combines TRBV19 with TRBJ1-6, with D hard to call. Per the germline V gene, CDR1 is LNHDA and CDR2 is SQIVND (reference sequence). This CDR3 has 16 amino acids. V gave up 3 bases and J gave up 7 bases, with 16 bases separating them. CDR3 sequence reads: CASSILAFEGNSPLHF. The CDR3 DNA reads TGTGCCAGTAGTATTCTAGCATTTGAAGGGAATTCACCCCTCCACTTT. The full variable domain, rest sourced from reference TRBV19 and TRBJ1-6, is DGGITQSPKYLFRKEGQNVTLSCEQNLNHDAMYWYRQDPGQGLRLIYYSQIVNDFQKGDIAEGYSVSREKKESFPLTVTSAQKNPTAFYLCASSILAFEGNSPLHFGNGTRLTVT.

The chain has TRBV5-1 and TRBJ2-3; 7 nucleotides match TRBD2. The J segment lost 3 bases and the V segment lost 4 bases, leaving 11 bases of the junction unmatched. This CDR3 comprises 16 residues. Germline assignment: CDR1 SGHRS and CDR2 YFSETQ. The CDR3 region has the DNA TGCGCCAGCAGCAAAGAGCGGGGTGCTTCTACAGATACGCAGTATTTT. As protein: CASSKERGASTDTQYF.

The chain combines TRBV6-6 with TRBJ1-5; 7 nucleotides line up with TRBD1. Per germline, CDR1 MNHNY and CDR2 SVGAGI (reference sequence). The V gene end was trimmed by 8 bases and the J gene end by 2 bases; junction bases not matched to a gene: 12. CDR3 length: 16 amino acids. The CDR3 nucleotides read TGTGCCAGCGCCATAATGACAGGGACTGGCAATCAGCCCCAGCATTTT. Translating it yields CASAIMTGTGNQPQHF.

This clone was detected a few times. V usage is TRBV19 and J usage is TRBJ1-2; tentatively, D is TRBD1 (6 bases). Germline V gene lookup returns CDR1 LNHDA and CDR2 SQIVND (reference sequence). There are 14 residues in the CDR3. Deletions cut 5 bases from V and 5 bases from J, with 15 bases between. The CDR3 nucleotides are TGTGCCAGTAGTCCCCCCCGGGACAATTATGGCTACACCTTC. Translating it yields CASSPPRDNYGYTF.

This clone was seen just once. The chain links TRBV4-2 to TRBJ2-5, with TRBD1 matching 7 bases. Trimming cost V 2 bases and J 2 bases; bases outside gene matches: 11. The CDR3 consists of 17 residues. The germline CDR1 and CDR2 sequences are LGHNA and YNFKEQ. This CDR3 is CASSQTGTGTAQETQYF. DNA of the CDR3: TGTGCCAGCAGCCAAACAGGAACAGGGACAGCTCAAGAGACCCAGTACTTC.

The chain carries TRBV6-4 and TRBJ2-3; possibly TRBD2 for D (5 bases). The germline CDR1 and CDR2 sequences are MRHNA and SNTAGT. Trimming stripped 7 bases from V and 0 bases from J, with 23 bases between. This CDR3 has 18 residues. In nucleotides, the CDR3 is TGTGCCAGCAATGGAGCCCCGGGGAGCGGCCCTAGCACAGATACGCAGTATTTT. It translates to CASNGAPGSGPSTDTQYF.

The chain combines TRBV9 with TRBJ1-2; a possible D gene is TRBD1 (6 bases). The germline CDR1 and CDR2 sequences are SGDLS and YYNGEE. Trimming left V 3 bases short and J 4 bases short, with 10 bases between. This CDR3 has 13 residues. CDR3: CASSEQGPYGYTF. The CDR3 DNA reads as TGTGCCAGCAGCGAACAGGGCCCCTATGGCTACACCTTC.

This sequence joins TRBV7-3 and TRBJ2-1; D is unclear. Trimming stripped 5 bases from V and 9 bases from J, with 17 bases between. The germline gives CDR1 SGHTA, CDR2 FQGTGA. The CDR3 spans 14 residues. The CDR3: CASSRSDGVSEQFF. CDR3 nucleotide sequence: TGTGCCAGCAGCCGCAGCGATGGTGTTAGTGAGCAGTTCTTC. Complete variable domain (other parts from reference TRBV7-3 and TRBJ2-1): GAGVSQTPSNKVTEKGKYVELRCDPISGHTALYWYRQSLGQGPEFLIYFQGTGAADDSGLPNDRFFAVRPEGSVSTLKIQRTERGDSAVYLCASSRSDGVSEQFFGPGTRLTVL.

This chain connects TRBV7-6 to TRBJ1-6; no definite D call. The CDR3 consists of 16 residues. The V end lost 5 bases, the J end lost 3 bases, and 14 bases lay between the germline ends. Germline V gene data show CDR1 as SGHVS and CDR2 as FNYEAQ. In DNA form, the CDR3 reads TGTGCCAGCAGCCCCCGGTTCGGGAGCTATAATTCACCCCTCCACTTT. It translates to CASSPRFGSYNSPLHF. The full variable domain, in which reference TRBV7-6 and TRBJ1-6 provide the parts outside the CDR3, is GAGVSQSPRYKVTKRGQDVALRCDPISGHVSLYWYRQALGQGPEFLTYFNYEAQQDKSGLPNDRFSAERPEGSISTLTIQRTEQRDSAMYRCASSPRFGSYNSPLHFGNGTRLTVT.

CDR3 residues: CASSINPGAYEQYF. The CDR3 DNA is TGTGCCAGTAGTATAAACCCGGGGGCCTACGAGCAGTACTTC. The chain links TRBV19 to TRBJ2-7; the D gene is possibly TRBD2 (6 bases). V dropped 2 bases and J dropped 2 bases, with 10 bases sitting between them. The CDR3 covers 14 residues. Per germline, CDR1 LNHDA and CDR2 SQIVND (reference sequence).